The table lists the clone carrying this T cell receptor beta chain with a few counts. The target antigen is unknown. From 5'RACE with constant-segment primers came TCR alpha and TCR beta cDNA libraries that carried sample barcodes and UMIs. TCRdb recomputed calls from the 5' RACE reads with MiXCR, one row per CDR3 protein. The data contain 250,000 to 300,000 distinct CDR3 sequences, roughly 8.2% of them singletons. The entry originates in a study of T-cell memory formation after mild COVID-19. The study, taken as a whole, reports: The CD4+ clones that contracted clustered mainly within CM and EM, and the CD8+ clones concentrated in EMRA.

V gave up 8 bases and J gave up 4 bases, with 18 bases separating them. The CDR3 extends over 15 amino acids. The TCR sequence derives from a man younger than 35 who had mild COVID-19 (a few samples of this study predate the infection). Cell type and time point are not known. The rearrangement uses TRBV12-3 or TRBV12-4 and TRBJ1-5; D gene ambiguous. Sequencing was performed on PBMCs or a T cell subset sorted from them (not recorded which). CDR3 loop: CASSSEVGENQPQHF. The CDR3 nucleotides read TGTGCCAGCTCAAGCGAAGTTGGGGAAAATCAGCCCCAGCATTTT.